This T cell receptor (beta chain) was identified in a study of T-cell reconstitution after alpha-beta-depleted transplantation in children. After removal of 3 bases from V and 3 bases from J, the junction contained 6 bases not matched to a gene. CDR1 is SEHNR and CDR2 is FQNEAQ in the germline V gene (reference sequence). The CDR3 consists of 15 residues. TCRbeta library construction was performed incorporating unique molecular identifiers. Each CDR3 protein is one row after TCRdb ran MiXCR on the PCR reads. Here the sample spans about 640,000 distinct CDR3 sequences, roughly 17% being singletons. V usage is TRBV7-9 and J usage is TRBJ1-2; TRBD1 matches at 8 bases. The sequencing used PBMCs from the stem cell graft donor, collected from the stem cell graft. The TCR was taken from a human donor who donated a stem cell graft to a child with acute myeloid leukemia. CDR3 loop: CASSLTGVQYYGYTF. CDR3 coding DNA: TGTGCCAGCAGCTTGACAGGGGTCCAATACTATGGCTACACCTTC.